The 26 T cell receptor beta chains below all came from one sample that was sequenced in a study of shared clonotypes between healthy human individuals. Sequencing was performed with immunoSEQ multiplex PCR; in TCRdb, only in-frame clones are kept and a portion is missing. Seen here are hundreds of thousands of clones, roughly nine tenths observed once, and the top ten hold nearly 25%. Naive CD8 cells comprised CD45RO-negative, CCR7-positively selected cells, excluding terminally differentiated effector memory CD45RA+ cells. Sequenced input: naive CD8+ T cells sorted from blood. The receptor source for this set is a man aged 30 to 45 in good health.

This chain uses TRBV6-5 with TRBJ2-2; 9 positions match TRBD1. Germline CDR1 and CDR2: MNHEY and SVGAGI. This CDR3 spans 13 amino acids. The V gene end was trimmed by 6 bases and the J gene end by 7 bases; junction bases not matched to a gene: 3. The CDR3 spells CASRGTGNGELFF. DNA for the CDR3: TGTGCCAGCAGGGGGACAGGGAACGGGGAGCTGTTTTTT.

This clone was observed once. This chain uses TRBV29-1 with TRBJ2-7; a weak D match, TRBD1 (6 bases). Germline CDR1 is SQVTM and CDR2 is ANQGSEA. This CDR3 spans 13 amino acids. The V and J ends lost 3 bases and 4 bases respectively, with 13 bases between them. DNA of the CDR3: TGCAGCGTTGAGGCAGGGGCAGAGTACGAGCAGTACTTC. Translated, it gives CSVEAGAEYEQYF.

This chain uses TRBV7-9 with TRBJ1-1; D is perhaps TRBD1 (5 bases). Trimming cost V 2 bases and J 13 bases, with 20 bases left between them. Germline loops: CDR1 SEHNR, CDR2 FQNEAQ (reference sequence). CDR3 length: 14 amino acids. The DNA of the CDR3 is TGTGCCAGCAGCTTACTTGGGGCCGACTCTAATGGTTTCTTT. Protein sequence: CASSLLGADSNGFF.

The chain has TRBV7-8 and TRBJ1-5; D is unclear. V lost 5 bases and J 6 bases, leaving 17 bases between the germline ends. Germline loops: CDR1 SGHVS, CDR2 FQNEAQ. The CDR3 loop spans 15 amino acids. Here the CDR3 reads CASSPHPGGGQPQHF. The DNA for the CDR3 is TGTGCCAGCAGCCCCCACCCGGGCGGCGGTCAGCCCCAGCATTTT. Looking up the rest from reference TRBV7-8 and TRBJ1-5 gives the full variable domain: GAGVSQSPRYKVAKRGQDVALRCDPISGHVSLFWYQQALGQGPEFLTYFQNEAQLDKSGLPSDRFFAERPEGSVSTLKIQRTQQEDSAVYLCASSPHPGGGQPQHFGDGTRLSIL.

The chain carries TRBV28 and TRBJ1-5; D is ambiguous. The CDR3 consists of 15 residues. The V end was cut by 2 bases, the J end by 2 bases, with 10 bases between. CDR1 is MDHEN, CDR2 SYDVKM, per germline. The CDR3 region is CASSLVGEGNQPQHF. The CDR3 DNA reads TGTGCCAGCAGTTTAGTCGGCGAGGGCAATCAGCCCCAGCATTTT. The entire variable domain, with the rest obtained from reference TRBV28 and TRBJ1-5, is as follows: DVKVTQSSRYLVKRTGEKVFLECVQDMDHENMFWYRQDPGLGLRLIYFSYDVKMKEKGDIPEGYSVSREKKERFSLILESASTNQTSMYLCASSLVGEGNQPQHFGDGTRLSIL.

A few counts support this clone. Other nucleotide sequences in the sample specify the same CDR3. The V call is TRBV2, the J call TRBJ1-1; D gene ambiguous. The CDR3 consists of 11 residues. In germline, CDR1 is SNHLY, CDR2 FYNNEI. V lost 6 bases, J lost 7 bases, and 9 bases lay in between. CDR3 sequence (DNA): TGTGCCAGCAGAGGGAGGAGTGAAGCTTTCTTT. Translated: CASRGRSEAFF. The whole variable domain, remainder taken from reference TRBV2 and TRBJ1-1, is EPEVTQTPSHQVTQMGQEVILRCVPISNHLYFYWYRQILGQKVEFLVSFYNNEISEKSEIFDDQFSVERPDGSNFTLKIRSTKLEDSAMYFCASRGRSEAFFGQGTRLTVV.

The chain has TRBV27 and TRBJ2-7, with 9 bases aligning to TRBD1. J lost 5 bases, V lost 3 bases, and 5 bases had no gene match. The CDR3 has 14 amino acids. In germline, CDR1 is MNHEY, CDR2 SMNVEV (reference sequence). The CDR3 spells CASSFSGTGNEQYF. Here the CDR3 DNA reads TGTGCCAGCAGTTTCTCCGGGACAGGGAACGAGCAGTACTTC.

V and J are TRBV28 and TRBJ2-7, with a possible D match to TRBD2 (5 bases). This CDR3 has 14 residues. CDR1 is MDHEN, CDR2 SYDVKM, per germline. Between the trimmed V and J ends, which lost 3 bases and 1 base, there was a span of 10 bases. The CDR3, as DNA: TGTGCCAGCAGTTTGATCGGGGAGTCCTACGAGCAGTACTTC. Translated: CASSLIGESYEQYF.

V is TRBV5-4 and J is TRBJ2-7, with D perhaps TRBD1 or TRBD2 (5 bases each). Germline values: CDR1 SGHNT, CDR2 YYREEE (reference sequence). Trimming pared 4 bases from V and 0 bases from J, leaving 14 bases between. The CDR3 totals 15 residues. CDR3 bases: TGTGCCAGCAGCCGGGACCCGACCCCCTCCTACGAGCAGTACTTC. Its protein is CASSRDPTPSYEQYF. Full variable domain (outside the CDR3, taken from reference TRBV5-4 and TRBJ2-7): ETGVTQSPTHLIKTRGQQVTLRCSSQSGHNTVSWYQQALGQGPQFIFQYYREEENGRGNFPPRFSGLQFPNYSSELNVNALELDDSALYLCASSRDPTPSYEQYFGPGTRLTVT.

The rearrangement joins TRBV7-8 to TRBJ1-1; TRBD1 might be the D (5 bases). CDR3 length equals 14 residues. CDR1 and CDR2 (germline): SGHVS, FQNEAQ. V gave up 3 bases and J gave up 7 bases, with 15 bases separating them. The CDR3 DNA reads TGTGCCAGCAGCTTCCCAGGGTTTACCCGTGAAGCTTTCTTT. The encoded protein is CASSFPGFTREAFF.

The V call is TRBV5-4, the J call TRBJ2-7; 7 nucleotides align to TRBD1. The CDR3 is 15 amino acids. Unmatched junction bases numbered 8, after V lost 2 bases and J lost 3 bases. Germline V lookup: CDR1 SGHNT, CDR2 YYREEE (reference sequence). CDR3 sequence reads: CASSFSPGQFYEQYF. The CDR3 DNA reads TGTGCCAGCAGCTTTTCACCGGGACAGTTCTACGAGCAGTACTTC.

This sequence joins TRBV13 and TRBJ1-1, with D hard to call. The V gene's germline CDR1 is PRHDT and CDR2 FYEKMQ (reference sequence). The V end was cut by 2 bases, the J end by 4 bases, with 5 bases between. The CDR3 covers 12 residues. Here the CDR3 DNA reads TGTGCCAGCAGCTTATCCGGCACTGAAGCTTTCTTT. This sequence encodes CASSLSGTEAFF. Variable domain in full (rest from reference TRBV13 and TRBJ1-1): AAGVIQSPRHLIKEKRETATLKCYPIPRHDTVYWYQQGPGQDPQFLISFYEKMQSDKGSIPDRFSAQQFSDYHSELNMSSLELGDSALYFCASSLSGTEAFFGQGTRLTVV.

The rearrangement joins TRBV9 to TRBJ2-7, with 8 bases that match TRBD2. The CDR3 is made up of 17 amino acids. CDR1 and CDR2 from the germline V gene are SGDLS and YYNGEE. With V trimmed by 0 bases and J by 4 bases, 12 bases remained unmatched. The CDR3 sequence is CASSVGSGGLARYEQYF. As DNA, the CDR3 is TGTGCCAGCAGCGTAGGGTCGGGAGGGCTTGCTCGTTACGAGCAGTACTTC.

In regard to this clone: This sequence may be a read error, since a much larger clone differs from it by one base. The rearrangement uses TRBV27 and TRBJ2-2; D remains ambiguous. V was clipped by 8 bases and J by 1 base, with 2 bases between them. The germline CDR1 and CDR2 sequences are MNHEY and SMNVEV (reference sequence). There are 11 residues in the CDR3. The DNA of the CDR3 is TGTGCCAGCGGGAACACCGGGGAGCTGTTTTTT. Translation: CASGNTGELFF.

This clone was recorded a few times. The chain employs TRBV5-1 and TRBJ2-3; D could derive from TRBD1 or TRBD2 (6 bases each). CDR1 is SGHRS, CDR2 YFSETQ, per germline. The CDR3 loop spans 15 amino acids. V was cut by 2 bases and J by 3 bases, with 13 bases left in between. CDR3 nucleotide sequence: TGCGCCAGCAGCTTTTGGGGGGCGCGAACAGATACGCAGTATTTT. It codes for CASSFWGARTDTQYF.

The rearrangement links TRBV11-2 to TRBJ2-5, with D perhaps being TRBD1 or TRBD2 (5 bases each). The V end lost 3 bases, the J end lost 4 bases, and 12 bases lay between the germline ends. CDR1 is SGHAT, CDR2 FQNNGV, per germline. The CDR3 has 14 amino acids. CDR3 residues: CASSLQGEGETQYF. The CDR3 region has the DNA TGTGCCAGCAGCTTGCAGGGAGAGGGAGAGACCCAGTACTTC.

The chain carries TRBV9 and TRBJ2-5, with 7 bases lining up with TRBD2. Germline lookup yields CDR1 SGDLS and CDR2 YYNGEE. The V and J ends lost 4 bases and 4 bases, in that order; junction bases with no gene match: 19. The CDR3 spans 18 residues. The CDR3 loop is CASSTDLGTKPGPETQYF. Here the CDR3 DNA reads TGTGCCAGCAGCACCGACCTAGGGACTAAACCGGGGCCAGAGACCCAGTACTTC.

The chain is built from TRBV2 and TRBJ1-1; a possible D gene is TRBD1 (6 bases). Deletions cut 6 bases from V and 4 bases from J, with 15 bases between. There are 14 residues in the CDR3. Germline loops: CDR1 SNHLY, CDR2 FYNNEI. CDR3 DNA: TGTGCCAGCAGAGCGACAGGTTCCACCACTGAAGCTTTCTTT. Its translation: CASRATGSTTEAFF.

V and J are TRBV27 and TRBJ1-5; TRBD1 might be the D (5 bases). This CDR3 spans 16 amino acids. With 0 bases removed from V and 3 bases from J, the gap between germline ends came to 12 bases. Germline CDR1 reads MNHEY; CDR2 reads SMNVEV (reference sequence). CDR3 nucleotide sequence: TGTGCCAGCAGTTTATCGCGGGGCGCGCCCAATCAGCCCCAGCATTTT. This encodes CASSLSRGAPNQPQHF.

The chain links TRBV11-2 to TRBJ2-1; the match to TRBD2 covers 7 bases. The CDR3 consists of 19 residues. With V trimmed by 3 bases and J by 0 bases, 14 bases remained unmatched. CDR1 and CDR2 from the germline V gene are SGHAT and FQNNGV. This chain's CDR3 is CASSFSPGEGGSSYNEQFF. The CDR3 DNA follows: TGTGCCAGCAGCTTTAGTCCCGGAGAGGGCGGGAGCTCCTACAATGAGCAGTTCTTC.

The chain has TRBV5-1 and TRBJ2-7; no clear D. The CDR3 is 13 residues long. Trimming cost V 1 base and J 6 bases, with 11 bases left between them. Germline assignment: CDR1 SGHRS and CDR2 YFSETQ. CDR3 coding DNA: TGCGCCAGCAGCTTGTTTTCCGGGTCCGAGCAGTACTTC. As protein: CASSLFSGSEQYF.

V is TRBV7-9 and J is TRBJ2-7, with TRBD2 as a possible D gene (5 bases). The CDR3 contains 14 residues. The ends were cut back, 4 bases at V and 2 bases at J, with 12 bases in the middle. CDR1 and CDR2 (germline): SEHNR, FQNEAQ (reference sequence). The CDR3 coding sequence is TGTGCCAGCAGCTCGCTGGGGAGAACCTACGAGCAGTACTTC. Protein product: CASSSLGRTYEQYF.

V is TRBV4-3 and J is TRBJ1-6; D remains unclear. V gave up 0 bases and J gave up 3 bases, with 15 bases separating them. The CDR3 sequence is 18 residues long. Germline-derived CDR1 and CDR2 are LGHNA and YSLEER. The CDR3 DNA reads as TGCGCCAGCAGCCAAGATAGCTTCATGGGGAACTATAATTCACCCCTCCACTTT. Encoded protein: CASSQDSFMGNYNSPLHF.

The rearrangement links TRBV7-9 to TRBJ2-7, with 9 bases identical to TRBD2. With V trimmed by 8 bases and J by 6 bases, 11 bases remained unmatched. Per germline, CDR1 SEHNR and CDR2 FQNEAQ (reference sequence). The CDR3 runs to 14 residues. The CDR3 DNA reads TGTGCCAGCTCGTGGGTAGCGGGAGAGGGCGAGCAGTACTTC. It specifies CASSWVAGEGEQYF.

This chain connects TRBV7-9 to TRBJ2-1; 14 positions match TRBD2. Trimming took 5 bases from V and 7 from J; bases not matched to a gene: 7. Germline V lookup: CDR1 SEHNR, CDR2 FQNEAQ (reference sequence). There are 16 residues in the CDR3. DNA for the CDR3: TGTGCCAGCAGCAGGGGACTAGCGGGAGTTGGGAATGAGCAGTTCTTC. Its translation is CASSRGLAGVGNEQFF.

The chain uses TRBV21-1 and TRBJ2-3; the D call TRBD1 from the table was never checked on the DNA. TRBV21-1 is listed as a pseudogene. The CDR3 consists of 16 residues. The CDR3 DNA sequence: TGTGCCAGCAGCAAGGGGGGACAGGGGGCAGCAGATACGCAGTATTTT. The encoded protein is CASSKGGQGAADTQYF.